The table lists the clone carrying this T cell receptor beta chain with a count of one. Antigen specificity is unknown. V lost 1 base, J lost 2 bases, and 11 bases lay in between. CDR1 SGHVS and CDR2 FNYEAQ come from the germline V gene. This CDR3 is 15 amino acids long. Data came from immunoSEQ multiplex PCR; TCRdb stores just in-frame clones and leaves some out. The sample holds around 93,000 clones, approximately 90% seen once. These data belong to a study of graft-versus-host responses after intestinal transplantation. The receptor was derived from a human donor who received an intestinal transplant. The chain is built from TRBV7-6 and TRBJ1-1; the D is unclear. Sequenced here: unstimulated CD8+ T cells sorted from spleen or lymph node cells, sampled before intestinal transplant. CDR3 amino acids: CASSLVSGRNTEAFF. DNA of the CDR3: TGTGCCAGCAGCTTAGTCAGCGGCAGAAACACTGAAGCTTTCTTT. The whole variable domain, remainder taken from reference TRBV7-6 and TRBJ1-1, is GAGVSQSPRYKVTKRGQDVALRCDPISGHVSLYWYRQALGQGPEFLTYFNYEAQQDKSGLPNDRFSAERPEGSISTLTIQRTEQRDSAMYRCASSLVSGRNTEAFFGQGTRLTVV.